The clone carrying this TCR beta chain was recorded a few times. This specimen comes from a study of T cells in tumors after PD-1 blockade. This CDR3 spans 13 amino acids. Trimming cost V 4 bases and J 5 bases, with 10 bases left between them. The germline gives CDR1 SGHAT, CDR2 FQDESV (reference sequence). Clones were read by immunoSEQ multiplex PCR, and TCRdb kept only the in-frame ones, dropping some. This table holds under 40,000 clones, approximately 73% found once. V is TRBV11-1 and J is TRBJ2-3; D is unresolved. The receptor was derived from a human donor with basal cell carcinoma. Sequencing was performed on PBMCs, taken after anti-PD-1 treatment. The CDR3 here is CASSWPKGDTQYF. The CDR3 region has the DNA TGTGCCAGCAGCTGGCCCAAAGGAGATACGCAGTATTTT. The full variable domain, completed using reference TRBV11-1 and TRBJ2-3, is EAEVAQSPRYKITEKSQAVAFWCDPISGHATLYWYRQILGQGPELLVQFQDESVVDDSQLPKDRFSAERLKGVDSTLKIQPAELGDSAMYLCASSWPKGDTQYFGPGTRLTVL.